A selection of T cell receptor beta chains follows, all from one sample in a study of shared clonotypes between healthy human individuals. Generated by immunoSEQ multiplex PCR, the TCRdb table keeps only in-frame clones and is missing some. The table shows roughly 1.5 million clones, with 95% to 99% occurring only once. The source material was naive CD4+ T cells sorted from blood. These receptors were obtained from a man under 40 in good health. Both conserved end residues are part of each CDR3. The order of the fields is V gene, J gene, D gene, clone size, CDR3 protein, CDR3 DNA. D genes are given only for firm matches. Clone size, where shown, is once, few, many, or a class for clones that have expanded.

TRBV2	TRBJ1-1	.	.	CASSKGMNTEAFF	TGTGCCAGCAGTAAAGGGATGAACACTGAAGCTTTCTTT
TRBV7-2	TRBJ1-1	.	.	CASSLEWGGTEAFF	TGTGCCAGCAGCTTAGAGTGGGGGGGCACTGAAGCTTTCTTT
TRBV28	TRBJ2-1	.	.	CASSLTGNEQFF	TGTGCCAGCAGTTTAACAGGTAATGAGCAGTTCTTC
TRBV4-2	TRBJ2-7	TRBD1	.	CASSRPGQGVYEQYF	TGTGCCAGCAGCCGGCCGGGACAGGGGGTCTACGAGCAGTACTTC
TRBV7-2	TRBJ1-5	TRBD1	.	CASSFGQGDRPQHF	TGTGCCAGCAGCTTCGGACAGGGGGACCGGCCCCAGCATTTT
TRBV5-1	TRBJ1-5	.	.	CASSPEGHRVGQPQHF	TGCGCCAGCAGCCCGGAGGGACATAGGGTTGGGCAGCCCCAGCATTTT
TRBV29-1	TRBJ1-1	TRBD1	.	CSVESQGATEAFF	TGCAGCGTTGAATCACAGGGGGCGACTGAAGCTTTCTTT
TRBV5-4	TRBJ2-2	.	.	CASRPGADGELFF	TGTGCCAGCCGGCCAGGGGCGGACGGGGAGCTGTTTTTT
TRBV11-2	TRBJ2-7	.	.	CASSLDRAPGKPYEQYF	TGTGCCAGCAGCTTAGATCGGGCGCCCGGTAAGCCCTACGAGCAGTACTTC
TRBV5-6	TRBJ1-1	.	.	CASFWGRNTEAFF	TGTGCCTCTTTTTGGGGGAGGAACACTGAAGCTTTCTTT
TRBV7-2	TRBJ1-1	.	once	CASSLGGRAEAFF	TGTGCCAGCAGCTTAGGAGGGCGAGCTGAAGCTTTCTTT
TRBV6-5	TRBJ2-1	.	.	CASSYETAGEQFF	TGTGCCAGCAGTTACGAAACTGCCGGGGAGCAGTTCTTC
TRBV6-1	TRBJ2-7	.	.	CASSEGRRGIATREQYF	TGTGCCAGCAGTGAAGGTCGTCGTGGAATAGCGACCCGCGAGCAGTACTTC
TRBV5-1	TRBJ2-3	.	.	CASSLLGDPSTDTQYF	TGCGCCAGCAGCTTGTTAGGGGACCCTAGCACAGATACGCAGTATTTT
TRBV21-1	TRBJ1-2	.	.	CASSIGTGSGYTF	TGTGCCAGCAGCATTGGGACAGGCTCTGGCTACACCTTC
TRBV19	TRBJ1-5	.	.	CASRVRGRNQPQHF	TGTGCCAGTAGGGTACGGGGCCGCAATCAGCCCCAGCATTTT
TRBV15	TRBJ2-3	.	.	CATSTSDGGYTDTQYF	.
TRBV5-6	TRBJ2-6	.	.	CASSFLGANVLTF	TGTGCCAGCAGCTTCCTTGGGGCCAACGTCCTGACTTTC
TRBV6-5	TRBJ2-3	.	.	CASRDLEDTQYF	TGTGCCAGCAGGGACCTCGAAGATACGCAGTATTTT
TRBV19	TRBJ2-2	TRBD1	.	CASSMDRAKDTGELFF	TGTGCCAGTAGTATGGACAGGGCTAAGGACACCGGGGAGCTGTTTTTT
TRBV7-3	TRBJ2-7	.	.	CASSFNPEYEQYF	TGTGCCAGCAGCTTTAACCCTGAATACGAGCAGTACTTC
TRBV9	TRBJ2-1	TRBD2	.	CASSVTLASGSFASEQFF	TGTGCCAGCAGCGTAACCCTGGCTAGCGGGAGCTTCGCCAGCGAGCAGTTCTTC
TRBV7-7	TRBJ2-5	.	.	CASNSTEQETQYF	TGTGCCAGCAACTCGACAGAGCAAGAGACCCAGTACTTC
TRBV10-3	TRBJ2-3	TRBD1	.	CATAGGQGTDTQYF	TGTGCCACGGCAGGGGGCCAAGGCACAGATACGCAGTATTTT
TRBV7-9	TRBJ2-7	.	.	CASSLSLWYEQYF	TGTGCCAGCAGCTTAAGCCTTTGGTACGAGCAGTACTTC
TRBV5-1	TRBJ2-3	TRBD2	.	CASSPRLAGDTQYF	TGCGCCAGCAGCCCCAGACTAGCAGGAGATACGCAGTATTTT
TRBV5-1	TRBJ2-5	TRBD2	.	CASSTGGGRETQYF	TGCGCCAGCAGCACCGGGGGGGGCCGTGAGACCCAGTACTTC
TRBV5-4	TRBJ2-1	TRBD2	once	CASSSKTSGSYNEQFF	TGTGCCAGCAGCTCCAAGACTAGCGGTTCCTACAATGAGCAGTTCTTC
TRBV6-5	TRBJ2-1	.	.	CASSYYWRQGGEQFF	TGTGCCAGCAGTTACTATTGGCGACAGGGAGGTGAGCAGTTCTTC
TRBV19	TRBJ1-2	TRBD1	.	CASSLTGRDYGYTF	TGTGCCAGTAGCCTGACAGGGCGGGACTATGGCTACACCTTC
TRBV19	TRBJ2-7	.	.	CASSIAGRSYEQYF	TGTGCCAGTAGTATCGCTGGGAGGTCCTACGAGCAGTACTTC
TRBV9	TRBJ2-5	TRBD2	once	CASSASTGTSLLQETQYF	TGTGCCAGCAGCGCCAGCACCGGGACTAGTTTACTACAAGAGACCCAGTACTTC
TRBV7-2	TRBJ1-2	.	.	CASSLTGQTNYGYTF	TGTGCCAGCAGCCTTACCGGACAGACAAACTATGGCTACACCTTC
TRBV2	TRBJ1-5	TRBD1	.	CASSYRGRDQPQHF	TGTGCCAGCAGTTACAGGGGGCGCGATCAGCCCCAGCATTTT
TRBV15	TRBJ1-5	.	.	CATGQGQPQHF	TGTGCCACGGGCCAGGGTCAGCCCCAGCATTTT
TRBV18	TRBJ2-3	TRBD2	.	CATLGLAGTDTQYF	TGTGCCACGCTTGGACTAGCGGGAACGGATACGCAGTATTTT
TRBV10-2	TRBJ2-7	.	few	CASSEGYEQYF	TGCGCCAGCAGTGAGGGGTACGAGCAGTACTTC
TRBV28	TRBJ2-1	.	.	CASSSQLGDYNEQFF	TGTGCCAGCAGTTCCCAACTGGGAGACTACAATGAGCAGTTCTTC
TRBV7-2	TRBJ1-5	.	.	CASSLAVFQPQHF	TGTGCCAGCAGCCTAGCGGTCTTTCAGCCCCAGCATTTT
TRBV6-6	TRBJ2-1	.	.	CASSFGRNTYEQFF	TGTGCCAGCAGTTTCGGACGGAATACATATGAGCAGTTCTTC
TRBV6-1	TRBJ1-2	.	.	CASSGQLDYGYTF	TGTGCCAGCAGTGGACAGCTTGACTATGGCTACACCTTC
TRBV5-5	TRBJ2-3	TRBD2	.	CASSSREVAGRTDTQYF	TGTGCCAGCAGCTCCCGCGAGGTAGCGGGAAGGACAGATACGCAGTATTTT
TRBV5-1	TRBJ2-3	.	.	CASSGGDTDTQYF	TGCGCCAGCAGCGGCGGGGACACAGATACGCAGTATTTT
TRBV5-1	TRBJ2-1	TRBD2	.	CASSRTSARYNEQFF	TGCGCCAGCAGCCGAACTAGCGCCAGATACAATGAGCAGTTCTTC
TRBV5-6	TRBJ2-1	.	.	CASSLSRGLAYNEQFF	TGTGCCAGCAGCTTGTCCCGGGGCCTAGCCTACAATGAGCAGTTCTTC
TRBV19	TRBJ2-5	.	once	CDPSETQYF	TGTGACCCTTCTGAGACCCAGTACTTC
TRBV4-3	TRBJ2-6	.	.	CASSQAWAGANVLTF	TGCGCCAGCAGCCAAGCCTGGGCTGGGGCCAACGTCCTGACTTTC
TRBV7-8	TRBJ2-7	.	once	CASSLATTYEQYF	TGTGCCAGCAGCTTAGCCACTACCTACGAGCAGTACTTC